The rows below give T cell receptor beta chains drawn from one sample of a study of beta chain features in type 1 diabetes. The repertoire was sequenced with immunoSEQ multiplex PCR; TCRdb's copy has only in-frame clones and lacks some. The data contain 120,000 to 150,000 clones, 6.5% to 8.5% of them singletons. The sample taken for sequencing was central memory CD4+ T cells from blood. Receptors were obtained from a woman aged 25 to 39 in good health. CDR3s include the opening cysteine and the closing phenylalanine or tryptophan. A D gene is named only where the DNA matches it firmly. The size of a clone is reported for some rows only, either as once, few or many, or as a class for expanded clones.

>TRBJ2-3|-|-|TRBV7-2|12
TGTGCCAGCAGCTTAGCGCGGGATACGCAGTATTTT
CASSLARDTQYF
>TRBJ1-5|-|-|TRBV19|15
TGTGCCAGTAGCACCCTCGCCGGGAACAATCAGCCCCAGCATTTT
CASSTLAGNNQPQHF
>TRBJ2-1|many|-|TRBV30|15
TGTGCCTGGACCCTCGACCCCGGAGGCTACAATGAGCAGTTCTTC
CAWTLDPGGYNEQFF
>TRBJ1-2|-|-|TRBV2|12
TGTGCCGGGACCGTGACGGACAGTGGCTACACCTTC
CAGTVTDSGYTF
>TRBJ2-1|few|-|TRBV6-5|15
TGTGCCAGCAGTTACGTTAGCGGATCCTACAATGAGCAGTTCTTC
CASSYVSGSYNEQFF
>TRBJ2-7|-|TRBD2|TRBV4-2|16
TGTGCCAGCAGCCGTACTAGCGGGGGAAGCTCCTACGAGCAGTACTTC
CASSRTSGGSSYEQYF
>TRBJ2-1|-|TRBD1|TRBV28|15
TGTGCCAGCAGTTTGGGGCCAGGGGGCTTCAATGAGCAGTTCTTC
CASSLGPGGFNEQFF
>TRBJ2-1|few|-|TRBV19|14
TGTGCCAGTAGTATTTCTCAGGGTTACAATGAGCAGTTCTTC
CASSISQGYNEQFF
>TRBJ1-1|few|-|TRBV18|15
TGTGCCAGCTCCCAGGCAGAGGACTCGAACACTGAAGCTTTCTTT
CASSQAEDSNTEAFF
>TRBJ2-2|-|-|TRBV21-1|13
TGTGCCAGCAGCAAATCGGGAACCGGGGAGCTGTTTTTT
CASSKSGTGELFF
>TRBJ2-3|many|-|TRBV9|15
TGTGCCAGCAGCGTAAATAGCGGAGGGCCAGATACGCAGTATTTT
CASSVNSGGPDTQYF
>TRBJ1-2|few|-|TRBV6-5|12
TGTGCCAGCAGACAGTCTATGGCAGGCTACACCTTC
CASRQSMAGYTF
>TRBJ1-2|many|-|TRBV20-1|9
TGCGCAAGACAGAAGGGCTACACCTTC
CARQKGYTF
>TRBJ1-2|-|-|TRBV29-1|14
TGCAGCGTTGAAGTCGACACCCGCGGGTATGGCTACACCTTC
CSVEVDTRGYGYTF
>TRBJ2-1|many|TRBD2|TRBV4-3|14
TGCGCCAGCAGCCAAGACCGGGGAGGGAATGAGCAGTTCTTC
CASSQDRGGNEQFF
>TRBJ2-1|few|TRBD1|TRBV18|14
TGTGCCAGCTCACCCGGGACAGGGTACAATGAGCAGTTCTTC
CASSPGTGYNEQFF
>TRBJ1-5|-|-|TRBV28|12
TGTGCCAGCAGTTTAAATGAGAGGTTACGGCATTTT
CASSLNERLRHF
>TRBJ2-5|-|TRBD2|TRBV6-6|14
TGTGCCAGCAGTTACGGACTAGCGGGAGAGACCCAGTACTTC
CASSYGLAGETQYF
>TRBJ2-4|-|-|TRBV5-1|13
TGCGCCAGCACCCCCGATGTCGGGGACATTCAATACTTC
CASTPDVGDIQYF
>TRBJ2-3|-|TRBD2|TRBV14|16
TGTGCCAGCAGCCAAGATCCGGGACTATTCACAGATACGCAGTATTTT
CASSQDPGLFTDTQYF
>TRBJ1-5|few|TRBD1|TRBV7-6|14
TGTGCCAGCAGCCCGGGACAGTACAATCAGCCCCAGCATTTT
CASSPGQYNQPQHF
>TRBJ2-7|-|TRBD1|TRBV28|14
TGTGCCAGCACCCAATCCGGGACAGAATACGAGCAGTACTTC
CASTQSGTEYEQYF
>TRBJ2-2|-|-|TRBV2|15
TGTGCCAGCAGACGGTCCCTGGCGGACACCGGGGAGCTGTTTTTT
CASRRSLADTGELFF
>TRBJ2-5|few|-|TRBV11-2|13
TGTGCCAGCAGCTTCGGACAGCAAGAGACCCAGTACTTC
CASSFGQQETQYF
>TRBJ2-5|-|-|TRBV6-5|15
TGTGCCAGCAGTAGAAGCAACCTGGGCGGGGAGACCCAGTACTTC
CASSRSNLGGETQYF
>TRBJ2-3|few|TRBD2|TRBV10-3|15
TGTGCCATCAGTGCTCGGGAGGGCCGGACAGATACGCAGTATTTT
CAISAREGRTDTQYF
>TRBJ2-2|-|-|TRBV5-5|15
TGTGCCAGCAGCTCCAGGAGGGGCGCGAACGGGGAGCTGTTTTTT
CASSSRRGANGELFF
>TRBJ2-2|-|TRBD2|TRBV6-5|15
TGTGCCAGCACCGGACTAGCGGGAACTACCGGGGAGCTGTTTTTT
CASTGLAGTTGELFF
>TRBJ2-7|-|TRBD2|TRBV7-6|13
TGTGCCAGCAGCTTAGGACTAGCTTACGAGCAGTACTTC
CASSLGLAYEQYF
>TRBJ1-2|few|-|TRBV7-2|14
TGTGCCAGCAGCGCAGGACAGCAGGGTAGCGGCTACACCTTC
CASSAGQQGSGYTF
>TRBJ2-7|few|TRBD2|TRBV11-1|17
TGTGCCAGCAGCCAAAGATCGGGTGCGGGAGACGCCTACGAGCAGTACTTC
CASSQRSGAGDAYEQYF
>TRBJ2-2|-|-|TRBV14|14
TGTGCCAGCAGCCAAGGACTAAACACCGGGGAGCTGTTTTTT
CASSQGLNTGELFF